This T cell receptor (beta chain) was profiled in a study of OX40 agonist ivuxolimab in advanced cancers. Blood was sampled at baseline, cycle 4 day 1, and cycle 7 day 1. The data were produced by immunoSEQ multiplex PCR, yet TCRdb's version contains in-frame clones alone and is incomplete. The top ten clones hold approximately 0.4% of a sample with roughly 67,000 clones, around 87% of them seen once. The CDR3 is made up of 17 amino acids. From germline, CDR1 is SEHNR and CDR2 FQNEAQ (reference sequence). V lost 3 bases and J lost 0, with 17 bases in between. J is TRBJ2-5 and V is TRBV7-9, with D possibly matching TRBD2 (5 bases). The source material was CD4+ or CD8+ T cells sorted from blood, sampled in a trial of the OX40 agonist ivuxolimab. The sequence was obtained from an adult with an advanced solid tumor such as melanoma, head and neck, liver or kidney cancer. The CDR3 DNA reads as TGTGCCAGCAGCTTCTTGGCGAGCGGCCTGTACCAAGAGACCCAGTACTTC. Its translation is CASSFLASGLYQETQYF.